These T cell receptor beta chains were read from a single sample in a study of radiotherapy plus CTLA-4 blockade in lung cancer. Only in-frame clones appear in the TCRdb table, and some are missing; sequencing was by immunoSEQ multiplex PCR. The sample includes 50,000 to 75,000 clones, about 80% of them seen just once. Sample: peripheral blood, taken from a patient treated with radiotherapy plus ipilimumab. Receptors originate from a human donor with non-small cell lung cancer who had a complete response to radiotherapy plus ipilimumab. Both conserved end residues are part of each CDR3.

len,j_gene,v_gene,CDR3aa
15,TRBJ2-2,TRBV7-2,CASSLWDLGGGELFF
16,TRBJ2-2,TRBV5-1,CASSLRRLDYTGELFF
18,TRBJ2-3,TRBV19,CASSGGDPRVESTDTQYF
12,TRBJ2-3,TRBV5-1,CASSLGSDTQYF
17,TRBJ1-3,TRBV5-4,CASSLVGRRYSGNTIYF
14,TRBJ1-1,TRBV5-1,CASSFPDKNTEAFF
11,TRBJ2-5,TRBV20-1,CSAGGGETQYF
14,TRBJ2-3,TRBV4-3,CASSQDRGAYTQYF
16,TRBJ1-2,TRBV4-3,CASSQALVGLAYGYTF
14,TRBJ2-3,TRBV27,CASMGAGQGDTQYF
13,TRBJ2-2,TRBV11-3,CASSPRSAGELFF
14,TRBJ1-5,TRBV7-9,CASSLGKGDQPQHF
12,TRBJ1-5,TRBV30,CAWSVPGKPQHF
14,TRBJ1-1,TRBV5-1,CASSSGQGEAEAFF
14,TRBJ1-1,TRBV5-1,CASSLDWANTEAFF
15,TRBJ1-4,TRBV7-9,CASSLATGIGEKLFF
14,TRBJ1-1,TRBV5-1,CASSSAFTGTEAFF
16,TRBJ1-3,TRBV28,CASSLGRAGTGNTIYF
17,TRBJ2-2,TRBV19,CASRISLSGTATGELFF
13,TRBJ2-5,TRBV15,CATSRELSETQYF
15,TRBJ2-7,TRBV19,CASSTIRQGTYEQYF
14,TRBJ2-3,TRBV6-5,CASSLGQGTDTQYF
15,TRBJ1-1,TRBV18,CASSRGSGRDTEAFF
14,TRBJ1-6,TRBV7-2,CASSKTPEGSPLHF
15,TRBJ1-4,TRBV4-1,CASSQDGVDGEKLFF
13,TRBJ2-3,TRBV29-1,CSVAWGQGDTQYF
13,TRBJ1-4,TRBV30,CAWSVPGTSKLFF
16,TRBJ2-3,TRBV18,CASSRTSGERTDTQYF
16,TRBJ1-3,TRBV7-8,CASSLAQGFSGNTIYF
18,TRBJ2-4,TRBV5-6,CASSSLQGVGGGLNIQYF
15,TRBJ2-2,TRBV10-3,CAISVVRTDTGELFF
14,TRBJ2-4,TRBV2,CASKREGGGNIQYF
13,TRBJ1-2,TRBV7-9,CASSHRGNYGYTF
17,TRBJ1-6,TRBV19,CASRHSKWVRINSPLHF
11,TRBJ2-3,TRBV5-1,CASSLKDTQYF
13,TRBJ1-1,TRBV30,CAWNLGQNTEAFF
16,TRBJ2-3,TRBV5-6,CASSLTSGIGTDTQYF
13,TRBJ2-1,TRBV7-9,CASSLNGLDEQFF
18,TRBJ2-3,TRBV9,CASSVNRNRGTTSDTQYF
12,TRBJ2-7,TRBV10-3,CAIKGRDYEQYF
13,TRBJ2-3,TRBV5-1,CASSLSGTDTQYF
15,TRBJ2-3,TRBV29-1,CSVEDRRGPTDTQYF
17,TRBJ1-3,TRBV7-2,CASSLGGLRESGNTIYF
13,TRBJ2-1,TRBV2,CASTGQGRNEQFF
14,TRBJ2-3,TRBV6-5,CASSSRTVIDTQYF
18,TRBJ1-5,TRBV18,CASSPGTGGLGGNQPQHF
18,TRBJ2-4,TRBV19,CASSISELAMDVKNIQYF
15,TRBJ1-5,TRBV6-6,CASSPRGGYNQPQHF
14,TRBJ1-5,TRBV5-1,CASSRTGPPQPQHF
14,TRBJ1-4,TRBV25-1,CASSEKVIGEKLFF
15,TRBJ2-7,TRBV25-1,CASSESATGGEEQYF
15,TRBJ2-2,TRBV7-8,CASSLDFGGAGELFF